The 27 T cell receptor beta chains in this list originate from one sample, sequenced in a study of T-cell memory formation after mild COVID-19. TCRdb fed the 5' RACE reads into MiXCR, producing one record per CDR3 protein. The sample has fewer than 150,000 distinct CDR3 sequences; approximately 5.9% are singletons. The sequencing input was PBMCs or a T cell subset sorted from them (not recorded which). These receptors came from an adult woman who had mild COVID-19 (a few samples of this study predate the infection). Cell type and time point are not known.

The CDR3 DNA is TGCGCCAGCAGCTTGGCGGCAGCAAAAGAGACCCAGTACTTC. It encodes CASSLAAAKETQYF. V usage is TRBV5-1 and J usage is TRBJ2-5; D is undetermined. V lost 0 bases, J lost 3 bases, and 9 bases lay in between. The CDR3 sequence is 14 residues long. Looked up from germline, CDR1 is SGHRS and CDR2 is YFSETQ.

This clonotype was seen repeatedly, ten times or more. The chain is built from TRBV12-3 or TRBV12-4 and TRBJ2-5; 9 nucleotides line up with TRBD2. The V gene end was trimmed by 7 bases and the J gene end by 0 bases; junction bases not matched to a gene: 3. This CDR3 has 14 amino acids. This CDR3 is CASTLAGYQETQYF. The CDR3 region has the DNA TGTGCCAGCACTCTAGCGGGGTACCAAGAGACCCAGTACTTC.

This clonotype was counted a few times. This chain links TRBV4-1 with TRBJ1-4; 8 positions match TRBD1. CDR3 size: 15 residues. Germline lookup yields CDR1 MGHRA and CDR2 YSYEKL. Trimming cost V 2 bases and J 8 bases; bases outside gene matches: 7. CDR3 in amino acids: CASSQSGTGGEKLFF. The CDR3 DNA follows: TGCGCCAGCAGCCAATCCGGGACAGGTGGAGAAAAACTGTTTTTT.

This clonotype turned up a few times. The gene calls are TRBV6-2 or TRBV6-3 and TRBJ1-4; D remains ambiguous. Trimming took 2 bases from V and 8 from J, leaving 12 bases between them. Germline V gene lookup returns CDR1 MNHEY and CDR2 SVGEGT. The CDR3 runs to 14 residues. The CDR3 nucleotides are TGTGCCAGCAGTTACGGGAGTTCGTTAGAAAAACTGTTTTTT. The encoded protein is CASSYGSSLEKLFF.

In this sample, this clonotype turned up a few times. V is TRBV7-8 and J is TRBJ2-7; the D is unclear. The CDR3 has 11 residues. The germline CDR1 and CDR2 sequences are SGHVS and FQNEAQ. The V and J ends lost 4 bases and 5 bases respectively, with 6 bases between them. Here the CDR3 reads CASSSPNEQYF. The CDR3 nucleotides read TGTGCCAGCAGCTCTCCAAACGAGCAGTACTTC.

This clonotype has just a few counts. The chain recombines TRBV12-3 or TRBV12-4 with TRBJ2-5; D not certain. The CDR3 extends over 12 amino acids. V shed 5 bases and J shed 1 base, with 5 bases lying between them. The CDR3 reads CASSHIQETQYF. In nucleotides, the CDR3 is TGTGCCAGCAGTCATATCCAAGAGACCCAGTACTTC.

The CDR3 DNA reads TGTGCCAGCAGTTTACTGGGGGGAGGCACTGAAGCTTTCTTT. Translation: CASSLLGGGTEAFF. The rearrangement uses TRBV27 and TRBJ1-1; tentative D call: TRBD1 (5 bases). CDR3 size: 14 residues. The V end was cut by 2 bases, the J end by 4 bases, with 11 bases between. Per the germline V gene, CDR1 is MNHEY and CDR2 is SMNVEV (reference sequence).

This clonotype was detected ten times or more. The rearrangement uses TRBV6-2 or TRBV6-3 and TRBJ1-5, with 7 nucleotides matching TRBD1. The CDR3 extends over 13 amino acids. Germline V gene lookup returns CDR1 MNHEY and CDR2 SVGEGT. J lost 6 bases, V lost 8 bases, and 7 bases had no gene match. The CDR3 DNA follows: TGTGCCAGCGGCAGACAGGGTACTCAGCCCCAGCATTTT. This encodes CASGRQGTQPQHF.

DNA for the CDR3: TGTGCCAGCAGTGAAAGGGGGCGGTACAATGAGCAGTTCTTC. Protein sequence: CASSERGRYNEQFF. The chain employs TRBV2 and TRBJ2-1; 7 nucleotides agree with TRBD1. V lost 2 bases to trimming and J lost 4 bases; unmatched junction nucleotides: 2. The CDR3 is made up of 14 amino acids. Germline CDR1 reads SNHLY; CDR2 reads FYNNEI.

The chain is built from TRBV6-5 and TRBJ2-3; D is perhaps TRBD2 (6 bases). This CDR3 comprises 15 residues. Germline CDR1 MNHEY, CDR2 SVGAGI. The V end lost 7 bases, the J end lost 2 bases, and 16 bases lay between the germline ends. CDR3 nucleotides: TGTGCCAGCAAGACTAGGACTACCCCCACAGATACGCAGTATTTT. Residues: CASKTRTTPTDTQYF.

A few counts support this clonotype. The chain couples TRBV11-2 to TRBJ2-3; D is unclear. Trimming cost V 5 bases and J 2 bases, with 11 bases left between them. The germline V gene has CDR1 SGHAT and CDR2 FQNNGV. The CDR3 covers 14 residues. CDR3 residues: CASSPGRYTDTQYF. The CDR3 nucleotides are TGTGCCAGCAGCCCGGGCCGATACACAGATACGCAGTATTTT.

The CDR3 spells CASSFPGGSSEAFF. The CDR3 DNA sequence: TGTGCCAGCAGCTTTCCAGGAGGGAGTTCTGAAGCTTTCTTT. The chain uses TRBV7-9 and TRBJ1-1; D is uncertain. Germline lookup yields CDR1 SEHNR and CDR2 FQNEAQ (reference sequence). This CDR3 has 14 residues. The germline V and J ends were trimmed by 3 bases and 6 bases, with 14 bases remaining between them. The complete variable domain, with remaining parts taken from reference TRBV7-9 and TRBJ1-1, reads DTGVSQNPRHKITKRGQNVTFRCDPISEHNRLYWYRQTLGQGPEFLTYFQNEAQLEKSRLLSDRFSAERPKGSFSTLEIQRTEQGDSAMYLCASSFPGGSSEAFFGQGTRLTVV.

J is TRBJ2-1 and V is TRBV27, with TRBD2 matching over 10 bases. J lost 6 bases, V lost 5 bases, and 4 bases had no gene match. Germline V gene data show CDR1 as MNHEY and CDR2 as SMNVEV (reference sequence). The CDR3 covers 14 residues. CDR3 amino acids: CASSRIAGGNEQFF. CDR3 DNA: TGTGCCAGCAGTCGAATAGCGGGAGGCAATGAGCAGTTCTTC.

Details on this clonotype: The junction and the germline gene differ at one end; a read error may be behind it. The CDR3 spells CDSSYRNEQFF. The CDR3 nucleotides read TGTGACAGTAGCTACCGCAATGAGCAGTTCTTC. The gene calls are TRBV19 and TRBJ2-1; D is ambiguous. This CDR3 spans 11 amino acids. Germline CDR1 reads LNHDA; CDR2 reads SQIVND (reference sequence).

This clonotype was counted only a few times. This rearrangement joins TRBV11-1 to TRBJ1-1; D not resolved. V was cut by 5 bases and J by 5 bases, with 21 bases left in between. The CDR3 extends over 16 amino acids. The V gene's germline CDR1 is SGHAT and CDR2 FQDESV (reference sequence). CDR3 loop: CASSEILNIYQTEAFF. CDR3 in DNA: TGTGCCAGCAGCGAAATCCTTAATATTTATCAGACTGAAGCTTTCTTT.

The chain combines TRBV20-1 with TRBJ2-1, with 8 bases fitting TRBD1. This CDR3 has 15 residues. Per the germline V gene, CDR1 is DFQATT and CDR2 is SNEGSKA (reference sequence). V lost 0 bases, J lost 0 bases, and 1 base stayed unmatched. The CDR3 DNA is TGCAGTGCTAGAGATGGACAGGGCTCCTACAATGAGCAGTTCTTC. As protein: CSARDGQGSYNEQFF.

This clonotype was found a few times. This sequence joins TRBV24-1 and TRBJ1-5; 10 bases map to TRBD1. In germline, CDR1 is KGHDR, CDR2 SFDVKD. The V segment lost 4 bases and the J segment 3 bases; nucleotides outside the gene matches: 5. The CDR3 extends over 16 amino acids. CDR3 DNA sequence: TGTGCCACCAGTGAGGGACAGGGGAAGGCCAATCAGCCCCAGCATTTT. The encoded protein is CATSEGQGKANQPQHF.

A few counts support this clonotype. A read error may be the cause here, since a much bigger clone is one base away. The chain carries TRBV5-1 and TRBJ1-2; 10 nucleotides agree with TRBD1. With V trimmed by 1 base and J by 13 bases, 10 bases remained unmatched. Per germline, CDR1 SGHRS and CDR2 YFSETQ. The CDR3 runs to 14 residues. The CDR3 reads CASSLSGTGVSCTF. In nucleotides, the CDR3 is TGCGCCAGCAGCTTGTCCGGGACAGGGGTTAGCTGCACCTTC.

This clonotype was detected only a few times. The rearrangement uses TRBV6-1 and TRBJ1-5, with D uncertain. The CDR3 totals 16 residues. V lost 0 bases and J lost 6, with 15 bases in between. Germline loops: CDR1 MNHNS, CDR2 SASEGT. The CDR3 coding sequence is TGTGCCAGCAGTGAAGCGACGGCAGGCATAGGTCAGCCCCAGCATTTT. As protein: CASSEATAGIGQPQHF.

This chain links TRBV18 with TRBJ1-6; the match to TRBD1 covers 7 bases. CDR1 KGHSH and CDR2 LQKENI come from the germline V gene. The CDR3 is 16 amino acids. The V segment lost 5 bases and the J segment 8 bases; nucleotides outside the gene matches: 12. The CDR3 region is CASSTNQGDGHSPLHF. As DNA, the CDR3 is TGTGCCAGCTCAACCAACCAGGGGGACGGGCATTCACCCCTCCACTTT. The complete variable domain, with remaining parts taken from reference TRBV18 and TRBJ1-6, reads NAGVMQNPRHLVRRRGQEARLRCSPMKGHSHVYWYRQLPEEGLKFMVYLQKENIIDESGMPKERFSAEFPKEGPSILRIQQVVRGDSAAYFCASSTNQGDGHSPLHFGNGTRLTVT.

This CDR3 reads CASSDRQAMANQPQHF. CDR3 coding DNA: TGTGCCAGCAGTGACAGACAGGCAATGGCCAATCAGCCCCAGCATTTT. The rearrangement joins TRBV12-3 or TRBV12-4 to TRBJ1-5, with a tentative D call TRBD1 (6 bases). This CDR3 comprises 16 residues. Trimming took off 5 bases at V and 3 bases at J, with 17 bases between the two ends.

This clonotype was counted many times. V and J are TRBV7-8 and TRBJ2-3; possibly TRBD2 for D (6 bases). Trimming cost V 4 bases and J 1 base, with 15 bases left between them. The CDR3 contains 16 residues. In germline, CDR1 is SGHVS, CDR2 FQNEAQ. DNA of the CDR3: TGTGCCAGCAGCTGGGACTCGCGGGTACGCACAGATACGCAGTATTTT. Residues: CASSWDSRVRTDTQYF.

V gene TRBV20-1 combines with J gene TRBJ2-7; D is perhaps TRBD1 (6 bases). CDR1 is DFQATT, CDR2 SNEGSKA, per germline (reference sequence). The CDR3 sequence is 12 residues long. Trimming left V 3 bases short and J 5 bases short, with 11 bases between. This CDR3 reads CSASSEGDEQYF. CDR3 nucleotide sequence: TGCAGTGCTAGTTCCGAGGGGGACGAGCAGTACTTC.

The V and J genes are TRBV5-4 and TRBJ2-5, with D possibly being TRBD2 (5 bases). Germline V gene lookup returns CDR1 SGHNT and CDR2 YYREEE (reference sequence). The CDR3 has 14 residues. V was shortened by 4 bases and J by 5 bases, with 15 bases between the two germline ends. The CDR3 nucleotides are TGTGCCAGCAGCCCTACGGGGAGCCACGAGACCCAGTACTTC. It codes for CASSPTGSHETQYF.

This chain links TRBV12-3 or TRBV12-4 with TRBJ2-2, with TRBD2 as a possible D gene (5 bases). With 6 bases removed from V and 3 bases from J, the gap between germline ends came to 17 bases. This CDR3 is 16 amino acids long. The CDR3 is CASSPPRTRDTGELFF. DNA for the CDR3: TGTGCCAGCAGCCCCCCTCGGACGAGGGACACCGGGGAGCTGTTTTTT.

J is TRBJ1-2 and V is TRBV5-1; D is unresolved. V was pared by 4 bases and J by 3 bases, with 16 bases between. The CDR3 is 15 residues long. CDR1 and CDR2 (germline): SGHRS, YFSETQ. Here the CDR3 reads CASSTTDVGDYGYTF. The CDR3 DNA reads TGCGCCAGCAGCACAACGGATGTCGGGGACTATGGCTACACCTTC.

In its sample, this clonotype was seen many times. The chain links TRBV27 to TRBJ2-7; the D gene could be TRBD1 or TRBD2 (5 bases each). The CDR3 extends over 15 amino acids. Trimming pared 6 bases from V and 0 bases from J, leaving 15 bases between. Germline V CDR1 and CDR2: MNHEY, SMNVEV (reference sequence). CDR3 amino acids: CASSAGWGSSYEQYF. The CDR3 nucleotides are TGTGCCAGCAGCGCCGGATGGGGGAGCTCCTACGAGCAGTACTTC.